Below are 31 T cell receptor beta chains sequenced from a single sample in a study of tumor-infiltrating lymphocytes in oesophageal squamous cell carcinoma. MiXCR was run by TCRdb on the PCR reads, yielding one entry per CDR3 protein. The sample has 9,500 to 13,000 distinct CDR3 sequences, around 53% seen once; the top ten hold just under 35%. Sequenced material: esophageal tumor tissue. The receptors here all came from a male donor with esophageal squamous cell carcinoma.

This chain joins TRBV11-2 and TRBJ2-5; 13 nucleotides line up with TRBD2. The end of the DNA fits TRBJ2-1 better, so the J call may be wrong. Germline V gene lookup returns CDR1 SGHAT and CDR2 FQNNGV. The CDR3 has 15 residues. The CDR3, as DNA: TGTGCCAGCAGCCCAGGACTAGCGGGAGAGAATGAGCAGTTCTTC. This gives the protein CASSPGLAGENEQFF.

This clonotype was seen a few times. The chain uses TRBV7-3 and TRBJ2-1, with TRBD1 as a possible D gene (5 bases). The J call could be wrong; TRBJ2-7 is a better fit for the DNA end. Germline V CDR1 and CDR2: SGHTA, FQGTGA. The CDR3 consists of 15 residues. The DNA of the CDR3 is TGTGCCAGCAGCTTACACTGGGGCTTGGGCTACGAGCAGTACTTC. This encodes CASSLHWGLGYEQYF.

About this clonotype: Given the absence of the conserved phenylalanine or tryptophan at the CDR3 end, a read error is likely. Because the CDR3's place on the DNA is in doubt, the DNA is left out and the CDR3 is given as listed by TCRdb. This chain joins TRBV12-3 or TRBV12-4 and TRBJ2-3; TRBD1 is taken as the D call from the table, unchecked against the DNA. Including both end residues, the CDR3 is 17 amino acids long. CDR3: CASSLMGAALTSSTSVR.

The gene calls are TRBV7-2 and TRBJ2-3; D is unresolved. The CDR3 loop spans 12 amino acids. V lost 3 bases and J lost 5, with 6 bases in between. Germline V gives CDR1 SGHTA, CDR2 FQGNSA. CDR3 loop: CASSLQQDTQYF. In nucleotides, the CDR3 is TGTGCCAGCAGCTTGCAGCAAGATACGCAGTATTTT.

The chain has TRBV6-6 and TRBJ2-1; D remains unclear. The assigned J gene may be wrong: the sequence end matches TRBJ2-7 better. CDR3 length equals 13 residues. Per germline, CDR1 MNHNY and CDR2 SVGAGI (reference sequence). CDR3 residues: CASSYSQTYEQYF. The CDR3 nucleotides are TGTGCCAGCAGTTACTCGCAGACCTACGAGCAGTACTTC.

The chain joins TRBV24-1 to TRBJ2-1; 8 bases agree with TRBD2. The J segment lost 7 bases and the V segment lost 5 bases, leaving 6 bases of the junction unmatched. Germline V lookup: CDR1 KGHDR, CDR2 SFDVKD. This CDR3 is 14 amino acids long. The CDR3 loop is CATSGATSENEQFF. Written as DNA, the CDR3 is TGTGCCACCAGTGGGGCGACTAGCGAAAATGAGCAGTTCTTC.

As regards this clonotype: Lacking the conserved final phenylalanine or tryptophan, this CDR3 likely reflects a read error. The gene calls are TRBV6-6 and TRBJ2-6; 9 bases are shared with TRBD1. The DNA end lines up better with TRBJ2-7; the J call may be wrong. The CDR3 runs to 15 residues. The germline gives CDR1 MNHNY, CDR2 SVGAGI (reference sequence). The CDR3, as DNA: TGTGCCAGCAGTTACTCCCGGGACAGGGCCTACGTGCAGTACTTA. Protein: CASSYSRDRAYVQYL.

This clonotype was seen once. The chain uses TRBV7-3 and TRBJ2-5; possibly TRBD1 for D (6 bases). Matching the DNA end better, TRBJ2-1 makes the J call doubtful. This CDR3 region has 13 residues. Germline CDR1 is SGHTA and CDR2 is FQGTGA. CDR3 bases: TGTGCCAGCAGCCCGTCAGGGGTAAATGAGCAGTTCTTC. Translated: CASSPSGVNEQFF.

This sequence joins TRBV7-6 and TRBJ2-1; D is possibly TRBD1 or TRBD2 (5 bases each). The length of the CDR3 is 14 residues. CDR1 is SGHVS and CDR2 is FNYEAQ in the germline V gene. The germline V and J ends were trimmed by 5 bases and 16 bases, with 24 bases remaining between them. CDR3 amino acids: CASSKGEGNTEAFF. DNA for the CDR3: TGTGCCAGCAGCAAGGGAGAGGGGAACACTGAAGCTTTCTTC.

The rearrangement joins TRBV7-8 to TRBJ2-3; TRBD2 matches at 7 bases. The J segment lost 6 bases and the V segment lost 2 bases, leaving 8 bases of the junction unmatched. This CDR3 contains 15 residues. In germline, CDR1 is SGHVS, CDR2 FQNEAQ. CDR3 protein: CASSLLTSRHDTQYF. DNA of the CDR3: TGTGCCAGCAGCTTACTGACTAGCCGGCACGATACGCAGTATTTT.

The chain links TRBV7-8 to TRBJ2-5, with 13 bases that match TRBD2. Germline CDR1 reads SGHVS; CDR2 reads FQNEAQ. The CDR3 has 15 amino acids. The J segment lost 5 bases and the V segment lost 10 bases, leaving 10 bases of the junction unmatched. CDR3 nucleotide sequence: TGTGCCACCACACCGGGACTAGCGGGAAGGGAGACCCAGTACTTC. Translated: CATTPGLAGRETQYF.

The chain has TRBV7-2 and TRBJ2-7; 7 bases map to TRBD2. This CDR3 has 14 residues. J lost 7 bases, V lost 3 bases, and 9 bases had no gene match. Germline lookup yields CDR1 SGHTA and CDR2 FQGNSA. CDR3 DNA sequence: TGTGCCAGCAGCTTGGGGACTACCTATAATGAGCAGTACTTC. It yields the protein CASSLGTTYNEQYF.

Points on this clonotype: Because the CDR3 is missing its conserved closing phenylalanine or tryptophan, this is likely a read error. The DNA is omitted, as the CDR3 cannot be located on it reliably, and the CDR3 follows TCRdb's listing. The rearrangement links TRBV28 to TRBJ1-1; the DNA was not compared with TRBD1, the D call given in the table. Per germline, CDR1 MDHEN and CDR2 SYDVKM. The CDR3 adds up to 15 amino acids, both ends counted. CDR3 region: CASSFGVVGPSTSVR.

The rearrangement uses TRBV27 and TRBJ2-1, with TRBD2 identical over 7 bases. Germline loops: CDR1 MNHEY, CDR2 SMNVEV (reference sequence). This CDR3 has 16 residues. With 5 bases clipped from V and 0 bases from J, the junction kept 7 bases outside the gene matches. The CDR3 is CASSPLAGGSYNEQFF. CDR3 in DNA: TGTGCCAGCAGTCCCTTAGCGGGCGGCTCCTACAATGAGCAGTTCTTC.

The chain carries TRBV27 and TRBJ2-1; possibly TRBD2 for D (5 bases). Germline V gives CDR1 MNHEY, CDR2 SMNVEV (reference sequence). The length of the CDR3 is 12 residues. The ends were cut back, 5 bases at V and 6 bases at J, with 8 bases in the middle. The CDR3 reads CASSGESNEQFF. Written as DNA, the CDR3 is TGTGCCAGCAGTGGGGAGAGCAATGAGCAGTTCTTC.

In DNA form, the CDR3 reads TGTGCCAGCAGCTTAGCAGGGAATCAGCCCCAGTATTTT. Amino acids: CASSLAGNQPQYF. V is TRBV7-8 and J is TRBJ2-3; D gene ambiguous. The germline V gene encodes CDR1 SGHVS and CDR2 FQNEAQ. V lost 0 bases, J lost 12 bases, and 13 bases lay in between. This CDR3 is 13 amino acids long. The complete variable domain, with remaining parts taken from reference TRBV7-8 and TRBJ2-3, reads GAGVSQSPRYKVAKRGQDVALRCDPISGHVSLFWYQQALGQGPEFLTYFQNEAQLDKSGLPSDRFFAERPEGSVSTLKIQRTQQEDSAVYLCASSLAGNQPQYFGPGTRLTVL.

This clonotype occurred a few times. The DNA for the CDR3 is TGTGCCAGCAGGCTTACCGGGACGTTTTACGGCGAGCAGTACTTC. This codes for CASRLTGTFYGEQYF. This chain uses TRBV7-3 with TRBJ2-1; D may correspond to TRBD1 or TRBD2 (5 bases each). The last part of the DNA fits TRBJ2-7 better; the J call may be wrong. The length of the CDR3 is 15 residues. The V gene's germline CDR1 is SGHTA and CDR2 FQGTGA.

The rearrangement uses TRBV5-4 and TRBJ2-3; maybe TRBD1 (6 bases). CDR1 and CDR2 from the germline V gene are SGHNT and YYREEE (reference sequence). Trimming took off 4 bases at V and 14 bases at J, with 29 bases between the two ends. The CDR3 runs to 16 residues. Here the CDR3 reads CASSPGQSYNTGELYF. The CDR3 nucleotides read TGTGCCAGCAGCCCCGGACAGTCCTACAACACCGGGGAGCTGTATTTT.

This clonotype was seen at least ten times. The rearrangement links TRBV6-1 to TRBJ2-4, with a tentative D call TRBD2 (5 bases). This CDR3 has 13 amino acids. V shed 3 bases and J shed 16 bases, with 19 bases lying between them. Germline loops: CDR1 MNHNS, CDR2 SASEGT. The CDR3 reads CASSDQSGLGIYF. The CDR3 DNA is TGTGCCAGCAGTGATCAAAGCGGACTGGGGATATACTTC.

The CDR3 coding sequence is TGTGCCACCCGGTTTTCTAGCACAGATACGCAGTATTTT. It encodes CATRFSSTDTQYF. The chain couples TRBV7-6 to TRBJ2-3; no clear D gene. V shed 10 bases and J shed 0 bases, with 11 bases lying between them. Looked up from germline, CDR1 is SGHVS and CDR2 is FNYEAQ. This CDR3 region has 13 residues.

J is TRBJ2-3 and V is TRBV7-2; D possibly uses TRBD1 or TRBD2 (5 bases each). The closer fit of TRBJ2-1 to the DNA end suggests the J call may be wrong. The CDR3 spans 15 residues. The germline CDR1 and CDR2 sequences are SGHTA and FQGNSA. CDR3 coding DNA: TGTGCCAGCAGCTTCCCGGGACGAGCTGGCGGTGAGCAGTTCTTC. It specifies CASSFPGRAGGEQFF.

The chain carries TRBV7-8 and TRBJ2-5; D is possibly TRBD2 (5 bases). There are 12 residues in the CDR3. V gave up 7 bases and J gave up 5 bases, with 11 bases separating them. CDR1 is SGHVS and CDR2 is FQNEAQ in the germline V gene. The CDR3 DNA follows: TGTGCCAGCACTAGAGGGCGGGAGACCCAGTACTTC. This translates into CASTRGRETQYF.

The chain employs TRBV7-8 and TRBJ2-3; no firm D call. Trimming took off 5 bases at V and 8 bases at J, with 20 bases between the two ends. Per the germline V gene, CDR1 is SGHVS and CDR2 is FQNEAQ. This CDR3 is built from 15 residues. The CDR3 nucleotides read TGTGCCAGCAGCCCAGCGCTGGGTGAGGCCCCTACGCAGTATTTT. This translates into CASSPALGEAPTQYF.

DNA of the CDR3: TGTGCCACCAGCTCGGTTACGACAGGGGATGGGGACAATGAGCAGTTCTTC. This translates into CATSSVTTGDGDNEQFF. V usage is TRBV24-1 and J usage is TRBJ2-5, with 8 bases lining up with TRBD1. The J call could be wrong; TRBJ2-1 is a better fit for the DNA end. The length of the CDR3 is 17 residues. Germline CDR1 KGHDR, CDR2 SFDVKD.

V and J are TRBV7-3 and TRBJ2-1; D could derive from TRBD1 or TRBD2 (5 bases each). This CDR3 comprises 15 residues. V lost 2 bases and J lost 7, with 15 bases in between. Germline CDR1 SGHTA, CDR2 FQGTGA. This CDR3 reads CASSLAIGTTNEQFF. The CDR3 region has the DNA TGTGCCAGCAGCTTAGCCATCGGGACGACGAATGAGCAGTTCTTC.

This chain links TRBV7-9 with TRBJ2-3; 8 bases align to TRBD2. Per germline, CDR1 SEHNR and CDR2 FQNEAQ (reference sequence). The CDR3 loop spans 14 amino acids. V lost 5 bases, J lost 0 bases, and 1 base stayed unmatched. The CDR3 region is CASSRGGSTDTQYF. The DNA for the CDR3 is TGTGCCAGCAGCCGGGGGGGCAGCACAGATACGCAGTATTTT.

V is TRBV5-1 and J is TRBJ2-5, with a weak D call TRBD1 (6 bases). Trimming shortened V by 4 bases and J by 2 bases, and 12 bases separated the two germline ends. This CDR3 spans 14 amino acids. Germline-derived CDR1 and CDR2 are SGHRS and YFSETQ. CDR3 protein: CASSLGQQQETQYF. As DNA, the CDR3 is TGCGCCAGCAGCCTAGGACAGCAACAAGAGACCCAGTACTTC.

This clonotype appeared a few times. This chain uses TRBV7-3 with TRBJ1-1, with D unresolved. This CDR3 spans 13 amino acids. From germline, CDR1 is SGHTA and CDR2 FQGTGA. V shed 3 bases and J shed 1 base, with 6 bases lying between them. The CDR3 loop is CASSLGRNTEAFF. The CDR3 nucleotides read TGTGCCAGCAGCTTGGGCAGGAACACTGAAGCTTTCTTT.

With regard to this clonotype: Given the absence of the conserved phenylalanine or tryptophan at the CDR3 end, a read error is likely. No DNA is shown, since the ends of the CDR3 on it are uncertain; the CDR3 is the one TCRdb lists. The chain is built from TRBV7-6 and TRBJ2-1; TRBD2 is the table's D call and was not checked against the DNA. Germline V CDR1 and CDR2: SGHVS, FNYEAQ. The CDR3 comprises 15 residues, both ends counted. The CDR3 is CASTLDGEDEQFFGS.

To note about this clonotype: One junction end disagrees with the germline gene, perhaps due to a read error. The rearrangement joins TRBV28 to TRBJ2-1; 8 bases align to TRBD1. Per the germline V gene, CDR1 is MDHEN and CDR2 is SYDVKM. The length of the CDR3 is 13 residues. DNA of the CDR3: TGTGCTAGCAGGACAGGGATCTACAATGAGCAGTTCTTC. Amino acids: CASRTGIYNEQFF.

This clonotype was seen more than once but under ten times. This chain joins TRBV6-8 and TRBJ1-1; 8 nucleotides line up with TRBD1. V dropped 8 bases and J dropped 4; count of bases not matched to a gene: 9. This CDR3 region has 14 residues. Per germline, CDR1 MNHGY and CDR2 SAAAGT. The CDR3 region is CASGRTGRGTEAFF. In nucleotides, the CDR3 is TGTGCCAGCGGCAGGACAGGGCGGGGCACTGAAGCTTTCTTT.